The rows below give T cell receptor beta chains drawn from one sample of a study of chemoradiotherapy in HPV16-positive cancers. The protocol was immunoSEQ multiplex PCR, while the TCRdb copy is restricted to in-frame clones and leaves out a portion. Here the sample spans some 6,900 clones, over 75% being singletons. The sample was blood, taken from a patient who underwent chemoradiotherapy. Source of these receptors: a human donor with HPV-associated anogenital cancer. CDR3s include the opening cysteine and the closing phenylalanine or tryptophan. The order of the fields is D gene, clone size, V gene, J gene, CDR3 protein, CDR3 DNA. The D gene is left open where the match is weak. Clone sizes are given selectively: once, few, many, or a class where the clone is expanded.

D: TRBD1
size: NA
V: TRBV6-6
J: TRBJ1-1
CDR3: CASLLFAGTGYTEAFF
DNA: TGTGCCTCTCTTCTATTCGCCGGGACAGGGTACACTGAAGCTTTCTTT

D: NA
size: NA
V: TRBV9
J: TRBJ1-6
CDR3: CASSEHDNSPLHF
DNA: TGTGCCAGCAGCGAGCACGATAATTCACCCCTCCACTTT

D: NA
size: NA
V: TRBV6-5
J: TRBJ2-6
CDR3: CASSYSWANVLTF
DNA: TGTGCCAGCAGTTACTCTTGGGCCAACGTCCTGACTTTC

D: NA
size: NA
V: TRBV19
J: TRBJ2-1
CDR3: CASSTQNEQFF
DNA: TGTGCCAGTAGTACCCAAAATGAGCAGTTCTTC

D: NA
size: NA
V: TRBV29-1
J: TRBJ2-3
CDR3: CSVEDRGRDTQYF
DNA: TGCAGCGTTGAAGATCGAGGTAGGGATACGCAGTATTTT

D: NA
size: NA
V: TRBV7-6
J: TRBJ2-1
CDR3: CASSLTLETLYEQFF
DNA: TGTGCCAGCAGCTTAACCCTGGAAACTCTTTATGAGCAGTTCTTC

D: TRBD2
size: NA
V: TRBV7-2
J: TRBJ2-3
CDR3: CASSPQIAGGGDTQYF
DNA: TGTGCCAGCAGCCCCCAGATAGCGGGAGGCGGAGATACGCAGTATTTT

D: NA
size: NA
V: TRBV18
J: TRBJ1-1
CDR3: CASSPKNGDTEAFF
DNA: TGTGCCAGCTCCCCCAAAAACGGTGACACTGAAGCTTTCTTT

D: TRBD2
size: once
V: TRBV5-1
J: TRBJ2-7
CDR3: CASSLAGTSGGYEQYF
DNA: TGCGCCAGCAGCTTGGCCGGGACTAGCGGGGGATACGAGCAGTACTTC

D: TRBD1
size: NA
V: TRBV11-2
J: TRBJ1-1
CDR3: CASSFTTGVNTEAFF
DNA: TGTGCCAGCAGCTTCACGACAGGGGTTAACACTGAAGCTTTCTTT

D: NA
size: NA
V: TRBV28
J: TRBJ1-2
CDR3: CASSLSPGAGGYTF
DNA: TGTGCCAGCAGTTTATCTCCAGGGGCTGGTGGCTACACCTTC

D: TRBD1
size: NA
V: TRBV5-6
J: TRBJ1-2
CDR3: CASSSGQVYGYTF
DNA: TGTGCCAGCAGCTCGGGACAGGTCTATGGCTACACCTTC

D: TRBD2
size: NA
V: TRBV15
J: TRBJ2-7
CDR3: CATSRGGGSYEQYF
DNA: TGTGCCACCAGCAGAGGCGGGGGGTCCTACGAGCAGTACTTC

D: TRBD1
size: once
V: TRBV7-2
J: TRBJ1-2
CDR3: CASSIYRDSLYGYTF
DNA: TGTGCCAGCAGCATCTACCGGGACAGCCTCTATGGCTACACCTTC

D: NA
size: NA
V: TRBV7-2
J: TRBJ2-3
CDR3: CASSLSSGTQYF
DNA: TGTGCCAGCAGCTTAAGCTCGGGAACGCAGTATTTT

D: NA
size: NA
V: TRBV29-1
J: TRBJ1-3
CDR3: CSVRGAGGNTIYF
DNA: TGCAGCGTTCGGGGGGCGGGAGGAAACACCATATATTTT

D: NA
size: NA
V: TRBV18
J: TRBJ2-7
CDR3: CASSPMSGATEQYF
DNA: TGTGCCAGCTCACCAATGTCAGGGGCTACGGAGCAGTACTTC

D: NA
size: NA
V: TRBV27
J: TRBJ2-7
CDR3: CASSPYTYYEQYF
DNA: TGTGCCAGCAGTCCCTACACCTACTACGAGCAGTACTTC

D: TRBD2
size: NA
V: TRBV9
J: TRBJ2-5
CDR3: CASSVASSSGGEQETQYF
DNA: TGTGCCAGCAGCGTAGCGTCGAGTAGCGGGGGGGAACAAGAGACCCAGTACTTC

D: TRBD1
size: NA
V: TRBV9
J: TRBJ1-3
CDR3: CASSADRGYGNTIYF
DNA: TGTGCCAGCAGCGCTGACAGGGGCTACGGAAACACCATATATTTT

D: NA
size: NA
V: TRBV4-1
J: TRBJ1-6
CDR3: CASQTAANSPLHF
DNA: TGCGCCAGTCAGACAGCGGCAAATTCACCCCTCCACTTT

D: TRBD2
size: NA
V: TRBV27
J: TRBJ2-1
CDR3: CASSGGDSYNEQFF
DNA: TGTGCCAGCAGTGGGGGGGACTCCTACAATGAGCAGTTCTTC

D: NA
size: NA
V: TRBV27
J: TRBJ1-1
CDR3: CASSLGIGPNTEAFF
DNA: TGTGCCAGCAGTTTGGGGATCGGACCGAACACTGAAGCTTTCTTT

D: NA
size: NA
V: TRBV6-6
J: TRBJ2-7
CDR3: CASSPNPGPTYEQYF
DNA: TGTGCCAGCAGTCCTAACCCGGGGCCGACCTACGAGCAGTACTTC

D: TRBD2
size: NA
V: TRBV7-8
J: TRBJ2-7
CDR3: CASRSEGWLAGGYEQYF
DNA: TGTGCCAGCAGAAGCGAGGGTTGGCTAGCGGGTGGCTACGAGCAGTACTTC

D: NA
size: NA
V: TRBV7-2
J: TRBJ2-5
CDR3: CASSTMARGSQETQYF
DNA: TGTGCCAGCAGCACCATGGCCCGGGGGAGTCAAGAGACCCAGTACTTC

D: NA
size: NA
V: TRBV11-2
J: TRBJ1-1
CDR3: CASSLVQGSGVEAFF
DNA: TGTGCCAGCAGCTTAGTCCAGGGATCAGGTGTTGAAGCTTTCTTT

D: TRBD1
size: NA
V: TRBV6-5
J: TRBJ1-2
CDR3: CASSFSGTGEGYTF
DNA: TGTGCCAGCAGCTTTTCCGGGACAGGGGAGGGCTACACCTTC

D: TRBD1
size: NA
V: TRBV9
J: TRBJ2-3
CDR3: CASSVVGQGFSDTQYF
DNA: TGTGCCAGCAGCGTAGTGGGACAGGGGTTTTCAGATACGCAGTATTTT

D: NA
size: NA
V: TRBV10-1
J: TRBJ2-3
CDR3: CASSESRLVTDTQYF
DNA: TGCGCCAGCAGTGAGTCGAGACTAGTCACAGATACGCAGTATTTT

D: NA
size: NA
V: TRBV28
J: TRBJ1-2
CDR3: CASSFPTTGYTF
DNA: TGTGCCAGCAGTTTTCCTACGACTGGCTACACCTTC

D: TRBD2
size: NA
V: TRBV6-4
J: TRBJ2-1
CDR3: CASSYRASGGGEQFF
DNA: TGTGCCAGCAGTTACCGGGCTAGCGGGGGTGGTGAGCAGTTCTTC

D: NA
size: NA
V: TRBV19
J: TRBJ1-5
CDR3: CASSMSIPREPQHF
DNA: TGTGCCAGTAGTATGTCCATACCTCGAGAGCCCCAGCATTTT

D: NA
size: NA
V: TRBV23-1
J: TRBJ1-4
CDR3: CAPWDPDEKLFF
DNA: TGCGCCCCCTGGGACCCTGATGAAAAACTGTTTTTT

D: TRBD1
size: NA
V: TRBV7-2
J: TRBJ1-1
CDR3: CASSPDRGLMTEAFF
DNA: TGTGCCAGCAGCCCCGACAGGGGGCTGATGACTGAAGCTTTCTTT

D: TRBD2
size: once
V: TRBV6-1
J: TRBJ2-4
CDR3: CASSDLRAGGAKNIQYF
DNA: TGTGCCAGCAGTGATCTGCGGGCGGGGGGAGCCAAAAACATTCAGTACTTC

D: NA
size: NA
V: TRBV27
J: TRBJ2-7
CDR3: CASRYRVSAVYEQYF
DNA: TGTGCCAGCAGATACAGGGTGAGTGCTGTCTACGAGCAGTACTTC

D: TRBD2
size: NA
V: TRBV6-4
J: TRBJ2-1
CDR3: CASSDSSGGLNEQFF
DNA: TGTGCCAGCAGTGACTCATCGGGAGGGTTAAATGAGCAGTTCTTC

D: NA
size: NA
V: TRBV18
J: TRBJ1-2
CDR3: CASSPARGGLYYGYTF
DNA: TGTGCCAGCTCACCAGCCCGGGGGGGATTATACTATGGCTACACCTTC

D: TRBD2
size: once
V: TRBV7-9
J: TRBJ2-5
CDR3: CASSGRSGGGSETQYF
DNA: TGTGCCAGCAGCGGAAGAAGCGGGGGGGGCTCCGAGACCCAGTACTTC

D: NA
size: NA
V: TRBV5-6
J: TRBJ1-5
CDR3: CASSFRGRNQPQHF
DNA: TGTGCCAGCAGCTTCCGGGGTCGCAATCAGCCCCAGCATTTT

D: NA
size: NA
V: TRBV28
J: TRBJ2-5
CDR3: CASSSPSTGTQYF
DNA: TGTGCCAGCAGCTCGCCCAGTACGGGGACCCAGTACTTC

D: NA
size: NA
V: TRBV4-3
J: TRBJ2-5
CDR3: CASSQGNGDQETQYF
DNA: TGCGCCAGCAGCCAAGGAAACGGAGACCAAGAGACCCAGTACTTC

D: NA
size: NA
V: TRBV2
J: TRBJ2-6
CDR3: CASSDVARPGANVLTF
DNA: TGTGCCAGCAGTGACGTGGCGAGACCTGGGGCCAACGTCCTGACTTTC

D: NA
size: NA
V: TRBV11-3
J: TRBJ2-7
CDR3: CASSSLDDIYEQYF
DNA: TGTGCCAGCAGCTCGCTGGACGATATCTACGAGCAGTACTTC

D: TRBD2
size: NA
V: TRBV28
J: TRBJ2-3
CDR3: CASSLPPGGPSDTQYF
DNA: TGTGCCAGCAGTCTACCCCCGGGAGGGCCATCAGATACGCAGTATTTT

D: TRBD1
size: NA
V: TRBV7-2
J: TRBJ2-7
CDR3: CASSPRDRYEQYF
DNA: TGTGCCAGCAGCCCACGGGACAGATACGAGCAGTACTTC

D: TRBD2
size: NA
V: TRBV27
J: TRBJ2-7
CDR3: CASSAGLESYEQYF
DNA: TGTGCCAGCAGTGCGGGACTAGAATCCTACGAGCAGTACTTC

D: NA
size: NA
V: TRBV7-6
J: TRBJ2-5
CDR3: CASSSRGVGETQYF
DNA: TGTGCCAGCAGCTCCAGGGGGGTAGGGGAGACCCAGTACTTC

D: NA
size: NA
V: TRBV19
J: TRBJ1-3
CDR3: CASNPGISGNTIYF
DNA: TGTGCCAGTAATCCGGGTATCTCTGGAAACACCATATATTTT

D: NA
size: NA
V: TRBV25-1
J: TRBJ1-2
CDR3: CASSEDGFGAGGYTF
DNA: TGTGCCAGCAGTGAAGATGGATTCGGGGCGGGTGGCTACACCTTC

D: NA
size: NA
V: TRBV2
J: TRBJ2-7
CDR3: CASRETIVEYF
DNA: TGTGCCAGCAGGGAGACAATTGTGGAGTACTTC

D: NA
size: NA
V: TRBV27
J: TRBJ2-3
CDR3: CASSLGTDTQYF
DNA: TGTGCCAGCAGTTTAGGGACAGATACGCAGTATTTT

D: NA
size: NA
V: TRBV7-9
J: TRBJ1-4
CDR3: CASSLGQGNEKLFF
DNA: TGTGCCAGCAGCTTAGGGCAGGGGAATGAAAAACTGTTTTTT

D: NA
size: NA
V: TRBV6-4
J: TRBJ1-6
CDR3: CASSEQAINSPLHF
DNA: TGTGCCAGCAGTGAGCAGGCTATAAATTCACCCCTCCACTTT

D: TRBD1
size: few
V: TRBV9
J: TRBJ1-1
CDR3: CASSPEQGKNTEAFF
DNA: TGTGCCAGCAGCCCCGAACAGGGGAAGAACACTGAAGCTTTCTTT

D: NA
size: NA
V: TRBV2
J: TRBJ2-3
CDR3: CASSGMVRGSADTQYF
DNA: TGTGCCAGCAGTGGGATGGTAAGGGGTAGCGCAGATACGCAGTATTTT

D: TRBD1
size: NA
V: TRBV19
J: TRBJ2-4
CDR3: CASRRQGGNIQYF
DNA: TGTGCCAGTAGGAGACAGGGGGGAAACATTCAGTACTTC

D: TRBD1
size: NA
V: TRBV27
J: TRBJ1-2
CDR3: CASRSGTGGPLGYTF
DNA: TGTGCCAGCAGGTCCGGGACAGGGGGCCCTCTTGGCTACACCTTC